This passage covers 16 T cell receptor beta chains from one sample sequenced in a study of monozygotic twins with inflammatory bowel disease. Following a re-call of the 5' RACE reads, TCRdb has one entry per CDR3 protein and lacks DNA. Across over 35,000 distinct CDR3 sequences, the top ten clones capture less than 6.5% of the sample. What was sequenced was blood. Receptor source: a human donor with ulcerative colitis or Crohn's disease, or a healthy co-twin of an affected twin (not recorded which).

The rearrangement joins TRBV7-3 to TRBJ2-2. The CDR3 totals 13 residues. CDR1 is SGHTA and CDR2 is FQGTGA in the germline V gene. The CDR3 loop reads CASSLALTGELFF.

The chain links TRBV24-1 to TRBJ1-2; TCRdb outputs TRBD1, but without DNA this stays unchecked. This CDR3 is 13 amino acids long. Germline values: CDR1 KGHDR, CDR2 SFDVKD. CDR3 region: CATSPGTDYGYTF.

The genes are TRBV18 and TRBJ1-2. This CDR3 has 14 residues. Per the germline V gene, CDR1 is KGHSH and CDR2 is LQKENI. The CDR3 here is CASSPPWQLYGYTF.

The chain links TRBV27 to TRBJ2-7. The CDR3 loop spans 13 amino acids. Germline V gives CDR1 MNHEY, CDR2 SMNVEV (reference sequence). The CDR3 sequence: CASSWVGSYEQYF.

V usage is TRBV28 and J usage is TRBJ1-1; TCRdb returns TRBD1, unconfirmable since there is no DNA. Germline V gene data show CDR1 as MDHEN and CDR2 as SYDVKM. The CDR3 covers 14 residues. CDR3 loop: CASSFTDRGFEAFF.

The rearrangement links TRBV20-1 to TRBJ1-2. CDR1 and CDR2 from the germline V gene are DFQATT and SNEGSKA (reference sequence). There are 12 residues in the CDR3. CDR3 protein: CSALVQTYGYTF.

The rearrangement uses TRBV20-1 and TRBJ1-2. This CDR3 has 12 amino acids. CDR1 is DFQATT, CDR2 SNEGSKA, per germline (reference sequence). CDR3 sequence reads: CSAGLANYGYTF.

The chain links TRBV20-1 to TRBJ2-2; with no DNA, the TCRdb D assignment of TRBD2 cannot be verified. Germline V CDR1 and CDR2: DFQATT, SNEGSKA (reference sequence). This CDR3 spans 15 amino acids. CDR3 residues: CSAVKLAGDTGELFF.

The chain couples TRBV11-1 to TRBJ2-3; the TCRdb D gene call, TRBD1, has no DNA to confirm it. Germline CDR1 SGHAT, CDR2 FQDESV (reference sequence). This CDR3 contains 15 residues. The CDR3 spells CASSTGGGSTDTQYF.

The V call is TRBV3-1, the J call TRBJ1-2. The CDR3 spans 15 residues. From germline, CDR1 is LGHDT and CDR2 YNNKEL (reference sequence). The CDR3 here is CASSHTSSQAYGYTF.

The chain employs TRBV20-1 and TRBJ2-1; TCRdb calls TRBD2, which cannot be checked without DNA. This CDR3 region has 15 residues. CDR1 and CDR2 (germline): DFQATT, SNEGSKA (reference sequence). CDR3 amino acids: CSAGPSGRAYNEQFF.

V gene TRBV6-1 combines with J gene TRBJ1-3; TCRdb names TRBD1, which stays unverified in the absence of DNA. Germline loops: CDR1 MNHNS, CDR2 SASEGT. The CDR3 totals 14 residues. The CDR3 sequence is CASHNRGSGNTIYF.

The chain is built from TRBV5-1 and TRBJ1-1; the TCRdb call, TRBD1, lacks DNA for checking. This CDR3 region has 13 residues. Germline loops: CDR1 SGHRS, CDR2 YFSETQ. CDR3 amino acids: CASSFGQGTEAFF.

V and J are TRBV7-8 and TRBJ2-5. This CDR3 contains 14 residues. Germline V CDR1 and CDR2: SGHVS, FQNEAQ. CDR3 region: CASSFATVQETQYF.

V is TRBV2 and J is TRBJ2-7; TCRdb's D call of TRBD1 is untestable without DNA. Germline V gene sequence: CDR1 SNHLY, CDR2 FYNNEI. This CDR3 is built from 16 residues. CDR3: CASSRKNRGLPYEQYF. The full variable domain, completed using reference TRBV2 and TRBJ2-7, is EPEVTQTPSHQVTQMGQEVILRCVPISNHLYFYWYRQILGQKVEFLVSFYNNEISEKSEIFDDQFSVERPDGSNFTLKIRSTKLEDSAMYFCASSRKNRGLPYEQYFGPGTRLTVT.

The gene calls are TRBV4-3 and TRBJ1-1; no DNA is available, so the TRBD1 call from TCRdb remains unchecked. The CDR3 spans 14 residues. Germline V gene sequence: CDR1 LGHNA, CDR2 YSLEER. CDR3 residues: CASSQDRGGTEAFF.